This T cell receptor beta chain was obtained from a study of shared clonotypes between healthy human individuals. The overall study: CD4 naive cells filled three plates per donor, CD4 memory three, CD8 naive two and CD8 memory one.

Notes on the study in general: Represented diversity (both genetic and exposure-history) was limited by the small number of donors. Against clonotypes common to all four donors, non-shared ones had lower generation probabilities.

The protocol was immunoSEQ multiplex PCR, while the TCRdb copy is restricted to in-frame clones and leaves out a portion. The table has about 2.3 million clones, 85% to 95% seen once; the top ten hold about 0.41%. This clone showed up just once. Its antigen is still unknown. The CDR3 has 12 amino acids. The V end was cut by 10 bases, the J end by 4 bases, with 13 bases between. Germline V CDR1 and CDR2: ENHRY, SYGVKD. V usage is TRBV10-3 and J usage is TRBJ2-5, with D unclear. Sequences were obtained from naive CD4+ T cells from PBMCs. Subset here: CD45RA+ positively selected. This sequence originates from a young man in good health. Some clones in this sample may be carry-over from other donors' samples. The CDR3 bases are TGTGCCACCCAAGCGAGTAGAGAGACCCAGTACTTC. Residues: CATQASRETQYF.